The 3 T cell receptor beta chains presented below share a single source sample, sequenced in a study of tumor-infiltrating lymphocytes in localized non-small cell lung cancer. Libraries were prepared by immunoSEQ multiplex PCR; TCRdb keeps only in-frame clonotypes and omits some of them. The table includes roughly 9,200 clones, about four fifths detected once. The source material was uninvolved lung tissue not adjacent to the tumor. These receptors came from a human donor with non-small cell lung cancer.

The J gene is TRBJ1-1, the V gene TRBV18; possibly TRBD1 for D (5 bases). CDR3 length: 14 amino acids. V lost 9 bases and J lost 0, with 14 bases in between. The germline V gene has CDR1 KGHSH and CDR2 LQKENI. The CDR3 here is CASLPSGLNTEAFF. The DNA of the CDR3 is TGTGCCAGTCTTCCCTCGGGGCTGAACACTGAAGCTTTCTTT.

This rearrangement joins TRBV18 to TRBJ1-2, with 10 bases lining up with TRBD1. V shed 6 bases, J shed 4 bases, and the junction held 5 bases outside the gene matches. Germline V CDR1 and CDR2: KGHSH, LQKENI. This CDR3 region has 14 residues. CDR3 residues: CASSQGQGGYGYTF. The CDR3 DNA reads TGTGCCAGCTCTCAAGGACAGGGGGGCTATGGCTACACCTTC.

The chain recombines TRBV21-1 with TRBJ1-5. TRBV21-1 is a known pseudogene. The CDR3 consists of 11 residues. CDR3 residues: CASSPNLPQHF. The CDR3 DNA reads TGTGCCAGCAGCCCTAACCTCCCCCAGCATTTT.